The next 31 T cell receptor beta chains were all read from a single sample in a study of T-cell memory formation after mild COVID-19. TCRdb passed the 5' RACE reads through MiXCR, listing each CDR3 protein once. The repertoire includes approximately 350,000 distinct CDR3 sequences, 25% to 30% of them detected once, and roughly 13% sits in the top ten. Specimen: PBMCs or a T cell subset sorted from them (not recorded which). The receptors were gathered from an adult woman who had mild COVID-19 (a few samples of this study predate the infection). Cell type and time point are not known.

This clonotype has only one observation. The V and J genes are TRBV20-1 and TRBJ2-3, with TRBD2 matching 12 bases. V dropped 3 bases and J dropped 9; count of bases not matched to a gene: 10. Germline V lookup: CDR1 DFQATT, CDR2 SNEGSKA (reference sequence). This CDR3 has 15 amino acids. The CDR3 loop is CSASTSGGRGGTQYF. The CDR3 nucleotides read TGCAGTGCTAGTACTAGCGGGGGGCGAGGTGGAACGCAGTATTTT.

The rearrangement links TRBV7-6 to TRBJ2-7, with D unresolved. This CDR3 is 14 amino acids long. CDR1 is SGHVS and CDR2 is FNYEAQ in the germline V gene. Trimming cost V 1 base and J 3 bases, with 10 bases left between them. The CDR3 coding sequence is TGTGCCAGCAGCTTAGAATCGGGCGGCTACGAGCAGTACTTC. As protein: CASSLESGGYEQYF.

V and J are TRBV20-1 and TRBJ2-7, with 10 bases fitting TRBD2. V gave up 3 bases and J gave up 6 bases; unmatched junction bases: 2. Looked up from germline, CDR1 is DFQATT and CDR2 is SNEGSKA (reference sequence). The CDR3 totals 12 residues. Here the CDR3 DNA reads TGCAGTGCTAGGAAGCGGGGGGGCGAGCAGTACTTC. The encoded protein is CSARKRGGEQYF.

The chain joins TRBV6-2 or TRBV6-3 to TRBJ2-2; 7 bases line up with TRBD1. The CDR3 is made up of 16 amino acids. The germline gives CDR1 MNHEY, CDR2 SVGEGT. V was pared by 1 base and J by 2 bases, with 4 bases of the junction left unmatched. The CDR3 region is CASSYYRGLNTGELFF. The CDR3 DNA reads as TGTGCCAGCAGTTACTACAGGGGCCTAAACACCGGGGAGCTGTTTTTT.

The chain has TRBV27 and TRBJ2-2; TRBD1 aligns across 7 bases. Per germline, CDR1 MNHEY and CDR2 SMNVEV (reference sequence). Trimming took 3 bases from V and 4 from J; bases not matched to a gene: 5. This CDR3 contains 15 residues. The CDR3 reads CASSFTGVGTGELFF. DNA for the CDR3: TGTGCCAGCAGTTTCACAGGGGTGGGCACCGGGGAGCTGTTTTTT.

The DNA of the CDR3 is TGCAGTGCTAGAGAGCGAGCTACAAGCTCCTACGAGCAGTACTTC. Protein: CSARERATSSYEQYF. This chain links TRBV20-1 with TRBJ2-7; D not resolved. V lost 0 bases to trimming and J lost 0 bases, with 12 bases between them. Germline CDR1 DFQATT, CDR2 SNEGSKA (reference sequence). The CDR3 is made up of 15 amino acids.

This clonotype has only a few counts. The chain uses TRBV10-3 and TRBJ1-3, with a possible D match to TRBD1 (5 bases). Trimming pared 7 bases from V and 2 bases from J, leaving 12 bases between. The CDR3 is 14 residues long. Germline assignment: CDR1 ENHRY and CDR2 SYGVKD. The CDR3 bases are TGTGCCATCAATAGGGCAGGGACTGGAAACACCATATATTTT. It translates to CAINRAGTGNTIYF.

This clonotype was detected a few times. The chain joins TRBV4-1 to TRBJ2-7; no firm D call. The CDR3 consists of 13 residues. CDR1 and CDR2 from the germline V gene are MGHRA and YSYEKL. Trimming shortened V by 2 bases and J by 6 bases, and 11 bases separated the two germline ends. In DNA form, the CDR3 reads TGCGCCAGCAGCCAACTGGTGGGCACCGAGCAGTACTTC. The encoded protein is CASSQLVGTEQYF.

The gene calls are TRBV30 and TRBJ2-3; 7 nucleotides align to TRBD1. V lost 2 bases, J lost 2 bases, and 7 bases stayed unmatched. Germline CDR1 GTSNPN, CDR2 SVGIG (reference sequence). The CDR3 extends over 15 amino acids. Here the CDR3 reads CAWSTQQGYTDTQYF. CDR3 coding DNA: TGTGCCTGGAGTACCCAACAGGGGTACACAGATACGCAGTATTTT.

V usage is TRBV4-2 and J usage is TRBJ2-7; D possibly corresponds to TRBD2 (7 bases). This CDR3 has 12 residues. CDR1 LGHNA and CDR2 YNFKEQ come from the germline V gene. With 0 bases removed from V and 12 bases from J, the gap between germline ends came to 12 bases. The CDR3 sequence: CASSQDWRGPYF. In DNA, the CDR3 is TGTGCCAGCAGCCAAGATTGGCGGGGGCCGTACTTC.

A few counts support this clonotype. The rearrangement joins TRBV7-2 to TRBJ2-7, with 12 bases lining up with TRBD1. Germline lookup yields CDR1 SGHTA and CDR2 FQGNSA. With 3 bases clipped from V and 5 bases from J, the junction kept 5 bases outside the gene matches. The CDR3 totals 15 residues. The CDR3 nucleotides read TGTGCCAGCAGCTTTACCGGGACAGGGGGCCACGAGCAGTACTTC. Translating it yields CASSFTGTGGHEQYF.

A few counts support this clonotype. The chain has TRBV6-5 and TRBJ2-5; 12 positions agree with TRBD2. CDR1 MNHEY and CDR2 SVGAGI come from the germline V gene. This CDR3 contains 16 residues. V was pared by 7 bases and J by 4 bases, with 10 bases of the junction left unmatched. Here the CDR3 DNA reads TGTGCCAGCACTACTAGGACTAGCGGGATCCTAGAGACCCAGTACTTC. Translating gives CASTTRTSGILETQYF.

V usage is TRBV7-9 and J usage is TRBJ2-2; no definite D call. Trimming took off 6 bases at V and 5 bases at J, with 22 bases between the two ends. Germline CDR1 SEHNR, CDR2 FQNEAQ (reference sequence). This CDR3 comprises 17 residues. The CDR3 region has the DNA TGTGCCAGCAGTCCTGGGTGGACCCTTAACAAGACCGGGGAGCTGTTTTTT. Its translation: CASSPGWTLNKTGELFF.

This clonotype has more than one count but fewer than ten. The genes are TRBV7-2 and TRBJ1-1; D is perhaps TRBD1 (5 bases). The CDR3 is made up of 14 amino acids. From germline, CDR1 is SGHTA and CDR2 FQGNSA. Deletions cut 5 bases from V and 4 bases from J, with 14 bases between. The CDR3 spells CASSPRQGGTEAFF. CDR3 nucleotide sequence: TGTGCCAGCAGCCCTAGGCAGGGTGGCACTGAAGCTTTCTTT.

This chain connects TRBV4-2 to TRBJ2-3; the D is unclear. V was shortened by 4 bases and J by 4 bases, with 9 bases between the two germline ends. The CDR3 is 13 residues long. Looked up from germline, CDR1 is LGHNA and CDR2 is YNFKEQ. The CDR3 bases are TGTGCCAGCAGCCCCCAGAGCTCAGATACGCAGTATTTT. It translates to CASSPQSSDTQYF.

V usage is TRBV7-2 and J usage is TRBJ2-2; D is undetermined. CDR3 length: 15 amino acids. The V gene lost 6 bases and the J gene lost 1 base, with 12 bases spanning the gap. Germline CDR1 is SGHTA and CDR2 is FQGNSA. The CDR3 DNA follows: TGTGCCAGCAGACTGACAACCTTGAACACCGGGGAGCTGTTTTTT. Translating it yields CASRLTTLNTGELFF.

This chain links TRBV4-1 with TRBJ2-3, with TRBD2 matching 12 bases. This CDR3 comprises 18 residues. V was clipped by 3 bases and J by 2 bases; unmatched bases: 9. CDR1 and CDR2 (germline): MGHRA, YSYEKL. CDR3 protein: CASSHLILAGGNTDTQYF. CDR3 in DNA: TGCGCCAGCAGCCATTTAATTCTAGCGGGGGGGAACACAGATACGCAGTATTTT.

This clonotype has only a few counts. The chain uses TRBV10-2 and TRBJ2-7; perhaps TRBD1 as D (5 bases). The CDR3 contains 13 residues. V lost 3 bases to trimming and J lost 2 bases, with 8 bases between them. CDR1 is WSHSY, CDR2 SAAADI, per germline. Written as DNA, the CDR3 is TGCGCCAGCAGTGATAAGGGGCCCTACGAGCAGTACTTC. Translation: CASSDKGPYEQYF.

This chain joins TRBV20-1 and TRBJ2-1; 12 positions match TRBD2. CDR1 DFQATT and CDR2 SNEGSKA come from the germline V gene (reference sequence). The CDR3 consists of 15 residues. Germline trimming cut 6 bases from V and 6 bases from J; bases unmatched to any gene: 9. CDR3 residues: CSAKGLAGRGNEQFF. In DNA form, the CDR3 reads TGCAGTGCAAAAGGACTAGCGGGGAGGGGCAATGAGCAGTTCTTC.

The V and J genes are TRBV19 and TRBJ2-4; no firm D call. This CDR3 has 17 residues. V gave up 1 base and J gave up 4 bases, with 17 bases separating them. CDR1 is LNHDA, CDR2 SQIVND, per germline (reference sequence). The CDR3, as DNA: TGTGCCAGTAGTATAGTAGCCCATTATAATACAAAAAACATTCAGTACTTC. Translated: CASSIVAHYNTKNIQYF.

V is TRBV25-1 and J is TRBJ2-7; D might be TRBD2 (7 bases). Germline-derived CDR1 and CDR2 are MGHDK and SYGVNS. Trimming left V 4 bases short and J 2 bases short, with 24 bases between. The CDR3 has 18 amino acids. The CDR3 nucleotides read TGTGCCAGCAGTGCGACCGCCCTAGGGGGGGAAGGACCCTACGAGCAGTACTTC. Encoded protein: CASSATALGGEGPYEQYF.

In this sample, this clonotype turned up a few times. This chain connects TRBV27 to TRBJ2-7; D is perhaps TRBD1 (6 bases). V shed 0 bases and J shed 1 base, with 7 bases lying between them. Germline loops: CDR1 MNHEY, CDR2 SMNVEV (reference sequence). The CDR3 length is 14 residues. In nucleotides, the CDR3 is TGTGCCAGCAGTTTATCAGACAGGTCCTACGAGCAGTACTTC. Translation: CASSLSDRSYEQYF.

The sample holds a few counts of this clonotype. This sequence joins TRBV3-1 and TRBJ1-4, with D unresolved. CDR3 length: 12 residues. The V gene's germline CDR1 is LGHDT and CDR2 YNNKEL (reference sequence). V lost 1 base and J 10 bases, leaving 7 bases between the germline ends. The CDR3 DNA reads TGTGCCAGCAGCCAAGGGCCGGGAAAACTGTTTTTT. Protein sequence: CASSQGPGKLFF.

Here the CDR3 reads CASSHAQGTGELFF. CDR3 DNA sequence: TGTGCCAGCAGCCACGCTCAGGGAACCGGGGAGCTGTTTTTT. The chain carries TRBV14 and TRBJ2-2; a weak D match, TRBD1 (5 bases). V was clipped by 3 bases and J by 5 bases, with 10 bases between them. The CDR3 sequence is 14 residues long. Germline V CDR1 and CDR2: SGHDN, FVKESK.

CDR3 protein: CASSPPIGAPEAFF. Here the CDR3 DNA reads TGTGCCAGCTCACCACCGATAGGGGCCCCTGAAGCTTTCTTT. The rearrangement joins TRBV18 to TRBJ1-1; weak D call: TRBD1 (5 bases). Per germline, CDR1 KGHSH and CDR2 LQKENI. CDR3 length equals 14 residues. The V gene lost 0 bases and the J gene lost 6 bases, with 11 bases spanning the gap.

This clonotype was seen more than once but under ten times. This chain links TRBV2 with TRBJ1-1, with D perhaps TRBD1 (5 bases). This CDR3 contains 13 residues. Germline-derived CDR1 and CDR2 are SNHLY and FYNNEI. V lost 10 bases and J lost 6, with 18 bases in between. The DNA of the CDR3 is TGTGCCAATCAGCGGGGGTCGGGCTCTGAAGCTTTCTTT. Translating it yields CANQRGSGSEAFF.

This clonotype was detected only a few times. This chain joins TRBV6-5 and TRBJ1-3; D unclear. The CDR3 is 13 amino acids. The V end lost 2 bases, the J end lost 4 bases, and 6 bases lay between the germline ends. Per germline, CDR1 MNHEY and CDR2 SVGAGI. The CDR3 nucleotides read TGTGCCAGCAGTTACCAGAGAGGAAACACCATATATTTT. Its translation is CASSYQRGNTIYF.

A few counts support this clonotype. The chain combines TRBV7-9 with TRBJ1-2, with D perhaps matching TRBD1 (5 bases). V was cut by 5 bases and J by 5 bases, with 18 bases left in between. Per germline, CDR1 SEHNR and CDR2 FQNEAQ (reference sequence). There are 15 residues in the CDR3. CDR3 sequence (DNA): TGTGCCAGCAGCCCCTCGGTCAGGGCGCGGTATGGCTACACCTTC. Translating gives CASSPSVRARYGYTF.

The V call is TRBV4-1, the J call TRBJ2-1; 10 nucleotides match TRBD2. Losses at the gene ends were 0 bases for V and 15 bases for J; bases not matched to a gene: 8. Germline CDR1 is MGHRA and CDR2 is YSYEKL. The CDR3 is 14 amino acids. CDR3 nucleotide sequence: TGCGCCAGCAGCCAAGAAGGCCTAGCGGGGGCGGTGTTCTTC. It codes for CASSQEGLAGAVFF.

This clonotype turned up a few times. This chain connects TRBV4-3 to TRBJ1-6; D not certain. Germline-derived CDR1 and CDR2 are LGHNA and YSLEER. V shed 0 bases and J shed 7 bases, with 13 bases lying between them. This CDR3 is built from 16 residues. This CDR3 is CASSQDPPGGNSPLHF. CDR3 nucleotides: TGCGCCAGCAGCCAAGATCCCCCGGGAGGCAATTCACCCCTCCACTTT.

This clonotype has ten or more counts. V is TRBV20-1 and J is TRBJ2-7; D may match TRBD1 or TRBD2 (5 bases each). From germline, CDR1 is DFQATT and CDR2 SNEGSKA (reference sequence). Trimming left V 4 bases short and J 3 bases short, with 13 bases between. CDR3 length: 13 amino acids. CDR3 coding DNA: TGCAGTGCTACGGGACGCAACCACTACGAGCAGTACTTC. It is translated as CSATGRNHYEQYF.